The T cell receptor (beta chain) described here comes from a study of CD4 T cells in relation to SARS-CoV-2 and coronaviruses. Study details: TCR beta CDR3s were sequenced after approximately ten-day antigen culture of PBMCs. Negative control cultures got HIV-1 Nef peptides or no peptide.

CD4+ T cells from unexposed donors were obtained before the COVID-19 pandemic (2011-2018). The cells were cultured for over eight days before CD4+ T cells were isolated. CDR3 length: 13 residues. The germline V gene has CDR1 LGHNT and CDR2 FRNRAP. Deletions cut 1 base from V and 8 bases from J, with 9 bases between. Study-level results: No crossreactivity against non-spike viral proteins was tested here.

Clones were read by immunoSEQ multiplex PCR, and TCRdb kept only the in-frame ones, dropping some. The profile shows about 23,000 clones, about 70% of them singletons. Details on this clone: Its antigen is unknown.

This sequence joins TRBV12-5 and TRBJ2-1; D is possibly TRBD1 (5 bases). The TCR sequence derives from a human donor in good health. The sample comprised CD4+ T cells from PBMCs, cultured in vitro. The CDR3 nucleotides read TGTGCTAGTGGTTTGGCGGCAGGGCATGAGCAGTTCTTC. It codes for CASGLAAGHEQFF. The full variable domain, with the rest looked up from reference TRBV12-5 and TRBJ2-1, is DARVTQTPRHKVTEMGQEVTMRCQPILGHNTVFWYRQTMMQGLELLAYFRNRAPLDDSGMPKDRFSAEMPDATLATLKIQPSEPRDSAVYFCASGLAAGHEQFFGPGTRLTVL.